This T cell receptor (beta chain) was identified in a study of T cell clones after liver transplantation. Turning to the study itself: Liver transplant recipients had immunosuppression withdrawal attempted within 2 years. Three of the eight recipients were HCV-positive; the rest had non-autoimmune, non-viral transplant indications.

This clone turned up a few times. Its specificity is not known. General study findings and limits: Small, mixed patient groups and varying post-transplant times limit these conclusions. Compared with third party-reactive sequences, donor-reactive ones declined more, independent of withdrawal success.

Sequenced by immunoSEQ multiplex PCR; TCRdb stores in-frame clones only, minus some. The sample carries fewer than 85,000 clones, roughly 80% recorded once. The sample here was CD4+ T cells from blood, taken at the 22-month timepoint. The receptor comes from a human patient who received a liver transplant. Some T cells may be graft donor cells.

The CDR3 region has the DNA TGTGCCAGCAGCCAGTTTAACACTGAAGCTTTCTTT. This gives the protein CASSQFNTEAFF. The chain carries TRBV14 and TRBJ1-1; no clear D gene. The germline gives CDR1 SGHDN, CDR2 FVKESK. The CDR3 spans 12 residues. The V end lost 3 bases, the J end lost 2 bases, and 4 bases lay between the germline ends.